The T cell receptor beta chain described here comes from a study of T-cell memory formation after mild COVID-19. Germline V gives CDR1 SGHRS, CDR2 YFSETQ. V gave up 0 bases and J gave up 3 bases, with 7 bases separating them. CDR3 length equals 13 residues. A few counts support this clonotype. Its matching antigen is unknown. MiXCR was run by TCRdb on the 5' RACE reads, yielding one entry per CDR3 protein. The table records some 160,000 distinct CDR3 sequences, about a third of them present only once. Overall study findings and caveats: Shrinking CD4+ clones were chiefly CM and EM; CD8+ ones were chiefly EMRA.

The specimen sequenced was PBMCs or a T cell subset sorted from them (not recorded which). This chain links TRBV5-1 with TRBJ2-7; D unclear. This clonotype originated in an adult woman who had mild COVID-19 (a few samples of this study predate the infection). Cell type and time point are not known. The DNA of the CDR3 is TGCGCCAGCAGCTTGGACCATCGCTACGAGCAGTACTTC. Translated, it gives CASSLDHRYEQYF.